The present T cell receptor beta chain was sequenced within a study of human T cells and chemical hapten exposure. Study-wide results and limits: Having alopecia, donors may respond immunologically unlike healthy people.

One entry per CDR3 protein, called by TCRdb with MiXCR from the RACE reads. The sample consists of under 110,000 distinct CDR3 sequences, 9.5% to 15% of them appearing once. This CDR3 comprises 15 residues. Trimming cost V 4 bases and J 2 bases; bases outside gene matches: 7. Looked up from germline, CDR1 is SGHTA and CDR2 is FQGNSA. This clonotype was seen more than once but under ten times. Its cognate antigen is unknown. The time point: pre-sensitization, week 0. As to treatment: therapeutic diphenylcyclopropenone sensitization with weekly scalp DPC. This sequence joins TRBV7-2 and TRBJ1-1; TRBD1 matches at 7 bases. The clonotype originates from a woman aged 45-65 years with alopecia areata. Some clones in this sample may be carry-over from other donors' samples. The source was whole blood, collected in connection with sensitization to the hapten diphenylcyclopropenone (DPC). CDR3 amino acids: CASSSRQGVNTEAFF. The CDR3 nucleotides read TGTGCCAGCAGCTCTCGCCAGGGGGTAAACACTGAAGCTTTCTTT.